This T cell receptor beta chain was captured in a study of T cell changes during pregnancy in multiple sclerosis. TCRdb's table, derived via immunoSEQ multiplex PCR, lists solely in-frame clones and lacks some. The table has around 63,000 clones, approximately 90% seen once. The origin of this receptor is a female donor in good health, enrolled as a control in a pregnancy study. The material sequenced was peripheral blood, taken in the third trimester of pregnancy.

CDR3 loop: CASSPQGHFNTEAFF. The CDR3 region has the DNA TGTGCCAGCTCACCACAGGGACACTTTAACACTGAAGCTTTCTTT. V usage is TRBV18 and J usage is TRBJ1-1; D is possibly TRBD1 (6 bases). The germline V and J ends were trimmed by 1 base and 2 bases, with 11 bases remaining between them. There are 15 residues in the CDR3. Germline loops: CDR1 KGHSH, CDR2 LQKENI. Combining the CDR3 with reference TRBV18 and TRBJ1-1 gives the whole variable domain NAGVMQNPRHLVRRRGQEARLRCSPMKGHSHVYWYRQLPEEGLKFMVYLQKENIIDESGMPKERFSAEFPKEGPSILRIQQVVRGDSAAYFCASSPQGHFNTEAFFGQGTRLTVV.